What follows are 2 T cell receptor beta chains derived from one specimen sequenced in a study of shared T cell receptors in the human thymus. Assay: immunoSEQ multiplex PCR; the TCRdb copy retains only in-frame clones and omits some. The sample contains a few hundred thousand clones, around 93% of which appear only once. Sequencing was carried out using thymocytes. Receptors were obtained from a human donor.

This rearrangement joins TRBV5-4 to TRBJ2-7; perhaps TRBD1 as D (6 bases). The germline gives CDR1 SGHNT, CDR2 YYREEE (reference sequence). V was clipped by 4 bases and J by 5 bases, with 22 bases between them. The CDR3 is 16 residues long. In nucleotides, the CDR3 is TGTGCCAGCAGCCCACTGGCAGGGGAGAAGGGCAACGAGCAGTACTTC. It encodes CASSPLAGEKGNEQYF.

This rearrangement joins TRBV27 to TRBJ2-7; D tentatively reads TRBD1 or TRBD2 (5 bases each). Per germline, CDR1 MNHEY and CDR2 SMNVEV (reference sequence). Trimming stripped 2 bases from V and 2 bases from J, with 10 bases between. CDR3 length equals 14 residues. CDR3: CASSLGKGPYEQYF. The DNA of the CDR3 is TGTGCCAGCAGTTTAGGGAAGGGACCCTACGAGCAGTACTTC.